This note documents a single T cell receptor beta chain sequence. Its antigen is still unknown. Viral peptide pools were used in the ViraFEST assay to expand antigen-specific CD4+ T cells, and sequencing came afterward. Following 10 days of culture, CD4+ T cells were isolated. Prior SARS-CoV-2 infection was absent in the vaccine recipients, as shown by negative nucleocapsid antibodies. Germline values: CDR1 GTSNPN, CDR2 SVGIG (reference sequence). J was trimmed by 6 bases and V by 2 bases; bases with no gene match: 9. The CDR3 is 17 amino acids. Using immunoSEQ multiplex PCR, the repertoire was profiled, and TCRdb retains in-frame clones only, with some absent. The profile shows about 68,000 clones, about 80% of them singletons. The data were obtained in a study of vaccination effects on CD4 cells after COVID-19.

The specimen comprised CD4+ T cells from PBMCs cultured with SARS-CoV-2 spike peptides, sampled before COVID-19 vaccination. This chain links TRBV30 with TRBJ1-6, with 11 bases identical to TRBD1. This clonotype was sampled from a human donor who received a COVID-19 vaccine. The CDR3 here is CAWSPRPGTGGNSPLHF. Here the CDR3 DNA reads TGTGCCTGGAGTCCCCGCCCTGGGACAGGGGGTAATTCACCCCTCCACTTT.